Listed below are T cell receptor beta chains from one sample, sequenced in a study of blood T cells in healthy people across ages. MiXCR, run by TCRdb on the 5' RACE reads, gives a single entry per CDR3 protein. The sample has 600,000 to 650,000 distinct CDR3 sequences, roughly three fifths seen once. Specimen: blood. These receptors were taken from a man aged 55 to 70 in good health. CDR3s include the opening cysteine and the closing phenylalanine or tryptophan. D genes are given only for firm matches. A clone size is listed for some rows: how often the clone was seen (once, few, many), or a class if it is expanded.

CDR3 DNA	CDR3 protein	CDR3 length	D gene	clone size	V gene	J gene
TGCGCCAGCAGTGAAAGGACAGGGGGTCCTCGGAATGAGCAGTTCTTC	CASSERTGGPRNEQFF	16	TRBD1	-	TRBV10-1	TRBJ2-1
TGTGCCAGCTCACCACGAGCGGGGGAGGAAGAGACCCAGTACTTC	CASSPRAGEEETQYF	15	TRBD2	once	TRBV18	TRBJ2-5
TGTGCCAGCAGTACAGATTTGGCAGATACGCAGTATTTT	CASSTDLADTQYF	13	-	-	TRBV2	TRBJ2-3
TGTGCCAGCAGCCCCCTGGCGGCCAACGTCCTGACTTTC	CASSPLAANVLTF	13	-	few	TRBV3-1	TRBJ2-6
TGTGCCAGCAGCGCTGGACAGGGGGTTTTGGCTGGGGCCAACGTCCTGACTTTC	CASSAGQGVLAGANVLTF	18	TRBD1	once	TRBV7-9	TRBJ2-6
TGTGCCAGCAGCTTAGTGACAGGCTACGAGCAGTACTTC	CASSLVTGYEQYF	13	-	-	TRBV7-2	TRBJ2-7
TGTGCTAGTGGTCCCCCCGGGACGGTATTAGGGAATGAGCAGTACTTC	CASGPPGTVLGNEQYF	16	-	-	TRBV12-5	TRBJ2-5
TGTGCCAGCAGTGACTCCCCCGAGGCAGATACGCAGTATTTT	CASSDSPEADTQYF	14	-	-	TRBV2	TRBJ2-3
TGCGCCAGCAGCCAAGAAGTCCGGACCCCCGTATCGGGCTACACCTTC	CASSQEVRTPVSGYTF	16	-	-	TRBV4-1	TRBJ1-2
TGTGCCAGCAGCCCCTCTGGGGTACGCAATTCACCCCTCCACTTT	CASSPSGVRNSPLHF	15	-	-	TRBV7-9	TRBJ1-6
TGTGCCAGCAGCTTAGACAGGGTTGGTCAGCCCCAGCATTTT	CASSLDRVGQPQHF	14	-	-	TRBV7-2	TRBJ1-5
TGCGCCAGCAGCTTGGCCGGAGGACAGGGTGGGGACATTCAGTACTTC	CASSLAGGQGGDIQYF	16	TRBD1	few	TRBV5-1	TRBJ2-4
TGCAGCGTCCGGATCTCCTACGAGCAGTACTTC	CSVRISYEQYF	11	-	few	TRBV29-1	TRBJ2-7
TGCGCCAGAAGCCAAGTGGTAGGCACAGATACGCAGTATTTT	CARSQVVGTDTQYF	14	-	-	TRBV4-1	TRBJ2-3
TGCAGTGCTAGCCCCCAAGAGACCCAGTACTTC	CSASPQETQYF	11	-	-	TRBV20-1	TRBJ2-5
TGTGCCAGCAGCCAAGATACCAGTGTTGTAGGGACCCAGTACTTC	CASSQDTSVVGTQYF	15	-	many	TRBV3-1	TRBJ2-5
TGTGCCAGCAGTTTAGGGGGGCAGGAGGAAAAACTGTTTTTT	CASSLGGQEEKLFF	14	-	once	TRBV28	TRBJ1-4
TGTGCCAGCAGCTTTACCCAACCCGCCTCCAGGTCCTACAATGAGCAGTTCTTC	CASSFTQPASRSYNEQFF	18	-	-	TRBV5-6	TRBJ2-1
TGCAGCGTCGGACCTAGGACAGGGGGCCTCCTCTATGGCTACACCTTC	CSVGPRTGGLLYGYTF	16	TRBD1	-	TRBV29-1	TRBJ1-2
TGTGCCAGCAGTTACTCGAGGGCAGAGCAGTTCTTC	CASSYSRAEQFF	12	-	few	TRBV6-6	TRBJ2-1
TGTGCCAGCTCACCAACGACTACCTACGAGCAGTACTTC	CASSPTTTYEQYF	13	-	few	TRBV18	TRBJ2-7
TGTGCCAGCAGCGCTGACTACGGCGACATTCAGTACTTC	CASSADYGDIQYF	13	-	-	TRBV2	TRBJ2-4
TGTGCCAGCAGCCAGGGGGCGAGGGGTGAAAAACTGTTTTTT	CASSQGARGEKLFF	14	TRBD1	-	TRBV7-2	TRBJ1-4
TGCAGCGTAGGCGGACAGGGTGAACAGCCCCAGCATTTT	CSVGGQGEQPQHF	13	TRBD1	-	TRBV29-1	TRBJ1-5
TGTGCCAGCAGTACCGGGACAGGTCATGAAAAACTGTTTTTT	CASSTGTGHEKLFF	14	TRBD1	-	TRBV12-3/TRBV12-4	TRBJ1-4
TGTGCCAGCAGCCCTAGAGGCTACTCCGGGGAGACCCAGTACTTC	CASSPRGYSGETQYF	15	-	-	TRBV7-8	TRBJ2-5
TGCAGTGCTCTGGGGGGACCCTCCTACGAGCAGTACTTC	CSALGGPSYEQYF	13	-	few	TRBV20-1	TRBJ2-7
TGTGCCACCAGTGATTCGTCCGGGGGCCGCACAGATACGCAGTATTTT	CATSDSSGGRTDTQYF	16	-	-	TRBV24-1	TRBJ2-3
TGTGCCAGCAGTCCGGACAGGAAGCGGTTCTATGGCTACACCTTC	CASSPDRKRFYGYTF	15	TRBD1	-	TRBV27	TRBJ1-2
TGTGCCAGCAGTGACAGGGGGCCTCAAGAGACCCAGTACTTC	CASSDRGPQETQYF	14	TRBD1	few	TRBV2	TRBJ2-5
TGTGCCAGTAGGGAGGGGGCAGGCCACCTCACTGAAGCTTTCTTT	CASREGAGHLTEAFF	15	TRBD1	-	TRBV19	TRBJ1-1
TGTGCCAGCAGTTCCCCGGACAGGGGTAATTCACCCCTCCACTTT	CASSSPDRGNSPLHF	15	TRBD1	-	TRBV6-6	TRBJ1-6
TGCAGCACAATCAAGACAGGGGCGAACACTGAAGCTTTCTTT	CSTIKTGANTEAFF	14	TRBD1	once	TRBV29-1	TRBJ1-1
TGTGCCAGCTCACCAGGGACAGGGTATAATGAAAAACTGTTTTTT	CASSPGTGYNEKLFF	15	TRBD1	-	TRBV18	TRBJ1-4
TGCAGCGTTGTGAGTTTGGGGGAGACCCAGTACTTC	CSVVSLGETQYF	12	-	many	TRBV29-1	TRBJ2-5
TGTGCCAGCAGCACCCAGACTAGCGGGGGGACCCCCCCCACAGATACGCAGTATTTT	CASSTQTSGGTPPTDTQYF	19	TRBD2	-	TRBV4-2	TRBJ2-3
TGTGCCAGCAGCTTTCCACAGGGGAAGGGCAATCAGCCCCAGCATTTT	CASSFPQGKGNQPQHF	16	TRBD1	-	TRBV5-6	TRBJ1-5
TGCAGTGCCAGTGGGGGGACCCTCTACGAGCAGTACTTC	CSASGGTLYEQYF	13	-	few	TRBV20-1	TRBJ2-7
TGTGCCAGCAGCAATAACCGGGGACGGGAGACCCAGTACTTC	CASSNNRGRETQYF	14	-	few	TRBV7-8	TRBJ2-5
TGCGCCAGCAGCATTACAGACAGGGGAACAGTTTATATGGAGACCCAGTACTTC	CASSITDRGTVYMETQYF	18	TRBD1	-	TRBV5-1	TRBJ2-5
TGCAGTCCTCTAGAGGGGGTCGGAGGGGATACGCAGTATTTT	CSPLEGVGGDTQYF	14	-	-	TRBV20-1	TRBJ2-3
TGTGCCAGCAGCCCCAACCCCGGGACAGGGGGCGCAACTGGGGCCAGCGTCCTGACTTTC	CASSPNPGTGGATGASVLTF	20	TRBD1	-	TRBV4-2	TRBJ2-6